This TCR beta chain was sequenced for a study of PD-1 blockade in classical Hodgkin lymphoma. As regards this clone: Its antigen is undetermined.

Findings and limits, study-wide: It was reported that newly diagnosed patients had less baseline TCR diversity than healthy donors. With respect to the repertoire differences, their causes, possibly disease activity or prior therapy, remain undefined.

Sequencing was performed with immunoSEQ multiplex PCR; in TCRdb, only in-frame clones are kept and a portion is missing. The profile shows some 16,000 clones, 92% of them singletons. Specified time point: newly diagnosed, previously untreated cHL patient sample. Magnetic negative selection was used to purify CD4+ T cells from PBMCs that had been thawed. This sequence originates from a human donor with classical Hodgkin lymphoma. Source material: CD4+ T cells from blood.

The CDR3 DNA reads as TGTGCCACCAGCGGCGGGACAGCGGGGCAGCCCCAGCATTTT. This gives the protein CATSGGTAGQPQHF. The chain links TRBV15 to TRBJ1-5, with 7 bases identical to TRBD1. Unmatched junction bases numbered 8, after V lost 5 bases and J lost 7 bases. Per germline, CDR1 LNHNV and CDR2 YYDKDF (reference sequence). The CDR3 consists of 14 residues.